This T cell receptor beta chain stems from a study of blood T cell repertoires in COVID-19. The wider study: PBMCs, B-cell-depleted T cells, or T cells provided the cDNA or gDNA that made up the material.

The method was immunoSEQ multiplex PCR; TCRdb's version includes in-frame clones alone and lacks a portion of them. Among approximately 200,000 clones listed, 70% to 85% were seen once. The CDR3 is 17 amino acids. V was cut by 5 bases and J by 2 bases, with 19 bases left in between. The germline V gene has CDR1 LNHDA and CDR2 SQIVND (reference sequence). Sequenced material: peripheral blood. The receptor was derived from a human donor with acute or convalescent COVID-19. The donor label of this sample is uncertain. The rearrangement joins TRBV19 to TRBJ1-5, with D maybe TRBD1 (6 bases). The CDR3 sequence is CASSPGEGRLGNQPQHF. The CDR3 bases are TGTGCCAGTAGTCCAGGGGAGGGTCGCTTGGGCAATCAGCCCCAGCATTTT.